The subject of this entry is one TCR beta chain. With 0 bases clipped from V and 4 bases from J, the junction kept 7 bases outside the gene matches. CDR1 and CDR2 from the germline V gene are SGDLS and YYNGEE. The CDR3 runs 16 residues. The authors' processing: Scientists estimated how many nucleated cells there were by amplifying reference gene primers. Assay: immunoSEQ multiplex PCR; the TCRdb copy retains only in-frame clones and omits some. V and J calls plus clone size are reproduced from that table; the DNA served to infer D and trimming. The table includes 55,000 to 65,000 clones, almost 80% detected once. This specimen belongs to a study of blood T cell repertoires in COVID-19. Overall study: Samples taken during acute and convalescent COVID-19 were collected in the United States, Italy and Spain.

The material sequenced was peripheral blood. The TCR sequence derives from a man in his 60s with acute or convalescent COVID-19. The chain has TRBV9 and TRBJ1-3, with TRBD1 matching over 7 bases. The CDR3 nucleotides read TGTGCCAGCAGCGTAGATCCAGGGGGAGCCGGAAACACCATATATTTT. It translates to CASSVDPGGAGNTIYF. The whole variable domain, filled in from reference TRBV9 and TRBJ1-3, reads DSGVTQTPKHLITATGQRVTLRCSPRSGDLSVYWYQQSLDQGLQFLIQYYNGEERAKGNILERFSAQQFPDLHSELNLSSLELGDSALYFCASSVDPGGAGNTIYFGEGSWLTVV.